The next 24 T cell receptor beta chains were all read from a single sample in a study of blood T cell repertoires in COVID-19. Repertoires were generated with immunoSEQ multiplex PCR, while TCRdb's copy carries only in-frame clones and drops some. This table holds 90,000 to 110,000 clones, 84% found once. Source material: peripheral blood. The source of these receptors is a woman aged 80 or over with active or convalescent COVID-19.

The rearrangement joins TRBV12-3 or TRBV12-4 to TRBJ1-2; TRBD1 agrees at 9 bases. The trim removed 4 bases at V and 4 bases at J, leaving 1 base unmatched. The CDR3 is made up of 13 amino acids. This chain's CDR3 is CASSSGQGYGYTF. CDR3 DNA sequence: TGTGCCAGCAGTTCGGGACAGGGCTATGGCTACACCTTC.

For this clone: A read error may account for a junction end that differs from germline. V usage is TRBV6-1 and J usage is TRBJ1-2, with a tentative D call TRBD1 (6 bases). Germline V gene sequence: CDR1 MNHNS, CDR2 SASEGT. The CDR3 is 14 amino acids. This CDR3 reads CASREDLVTGGYTF. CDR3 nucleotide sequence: TGTGCCAGCAGAGAAGACCTTGTGACAGGCGGCTACACCTTC.

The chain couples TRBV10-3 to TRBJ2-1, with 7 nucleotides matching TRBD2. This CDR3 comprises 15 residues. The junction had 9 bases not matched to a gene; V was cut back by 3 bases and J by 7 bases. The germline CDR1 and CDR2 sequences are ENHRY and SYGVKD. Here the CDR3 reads CAISEMAGEWNEQFF. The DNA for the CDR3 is TGTGCCATCAGTGAAATGGCGGGAGAATGGAATGAGCAGTTCTTC.

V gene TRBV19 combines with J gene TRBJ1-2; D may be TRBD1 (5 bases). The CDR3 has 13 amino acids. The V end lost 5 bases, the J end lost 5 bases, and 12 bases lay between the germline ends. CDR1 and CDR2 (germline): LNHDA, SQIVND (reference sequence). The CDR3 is CASSPLGEYGYTF. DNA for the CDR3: TGTGCCAGTAGTCCCCTAGGGGAATATGGCTACACCTTC.

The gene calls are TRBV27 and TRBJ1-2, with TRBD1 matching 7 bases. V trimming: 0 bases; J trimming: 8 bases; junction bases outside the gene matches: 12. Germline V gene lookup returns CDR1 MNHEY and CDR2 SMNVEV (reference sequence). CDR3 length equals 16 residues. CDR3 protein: CASSLSWAGGPEGYTF. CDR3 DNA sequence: TGTGCCAGCAGTTTATCGTGGGCAGGGGGGCCTGAAGGCTACACCTTC.

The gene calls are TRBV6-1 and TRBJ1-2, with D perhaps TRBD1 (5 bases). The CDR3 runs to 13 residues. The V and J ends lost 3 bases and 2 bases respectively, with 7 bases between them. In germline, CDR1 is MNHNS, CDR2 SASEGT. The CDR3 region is CASSETANYGYTF. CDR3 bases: TGTGCCAGCAGTGAGACAGCGAACTATGGCTACACCTTC.

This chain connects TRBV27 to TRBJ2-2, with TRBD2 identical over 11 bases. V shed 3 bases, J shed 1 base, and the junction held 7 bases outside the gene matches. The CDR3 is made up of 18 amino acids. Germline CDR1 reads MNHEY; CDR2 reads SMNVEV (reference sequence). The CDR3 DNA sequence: TGTGCCAGCAGTTTCTATTTCGGGACTAGCGGGAACACCGGGGAGCTGTTTTTT. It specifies CASSFYFGTSGNTGELFF.

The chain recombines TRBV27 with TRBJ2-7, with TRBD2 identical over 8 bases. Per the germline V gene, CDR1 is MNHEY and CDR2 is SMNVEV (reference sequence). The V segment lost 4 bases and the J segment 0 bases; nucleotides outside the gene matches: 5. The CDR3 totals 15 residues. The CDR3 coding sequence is TGTGCCAGCAGTTCATTAGCGGGGAGCTCCTACGAGCAGTACTTC. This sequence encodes CASSSLAGSSYEQYF.

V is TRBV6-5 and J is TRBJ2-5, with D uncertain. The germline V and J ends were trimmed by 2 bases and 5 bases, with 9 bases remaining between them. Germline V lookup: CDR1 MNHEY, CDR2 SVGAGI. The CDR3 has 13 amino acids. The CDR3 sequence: CASSYRVLETQYF. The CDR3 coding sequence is TGTGCCAGCAGTTACCGAGTCCTCGAGACCCAGTACTTC.

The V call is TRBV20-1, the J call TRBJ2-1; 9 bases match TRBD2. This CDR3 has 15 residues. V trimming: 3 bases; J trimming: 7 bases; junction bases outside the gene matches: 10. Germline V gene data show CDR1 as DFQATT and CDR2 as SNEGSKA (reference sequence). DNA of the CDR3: TGCAGTGCTAGTCTTGCTAGCGGGACCCCGAATGAGCAGTTCTTC. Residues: CSASLASGTPNEQFF.

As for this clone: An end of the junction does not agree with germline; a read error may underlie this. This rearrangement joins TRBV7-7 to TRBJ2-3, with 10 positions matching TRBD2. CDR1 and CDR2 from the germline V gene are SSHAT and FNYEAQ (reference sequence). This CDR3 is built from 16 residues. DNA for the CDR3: TGTGCTAGCAGCTTAGATTTAGCGGGAGGTGGAGATACGCAGTATTTT. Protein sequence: CASSLDLAGGGDTQYF.

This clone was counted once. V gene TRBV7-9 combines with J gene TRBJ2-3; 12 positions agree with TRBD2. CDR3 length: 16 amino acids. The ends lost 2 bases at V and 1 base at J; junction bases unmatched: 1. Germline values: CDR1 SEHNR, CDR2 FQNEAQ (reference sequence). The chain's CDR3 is CASSLRLAGGTDTQYF. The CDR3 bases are TGTGCCAGCAGCTTAAGACTAGCGGGAGGCACAGATACGCAGTATTTT.

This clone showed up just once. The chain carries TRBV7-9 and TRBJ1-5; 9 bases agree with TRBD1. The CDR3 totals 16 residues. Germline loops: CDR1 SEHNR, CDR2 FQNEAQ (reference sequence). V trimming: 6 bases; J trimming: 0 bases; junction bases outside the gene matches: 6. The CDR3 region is CASRDRGPYSNQPQHF. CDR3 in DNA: TGTGCCAGCAGGGACAGGGGTCCTTATAGCAATCAGCCCCAGCATTTT. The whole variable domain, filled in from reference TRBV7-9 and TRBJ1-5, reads DTGVSQNPRHKITKRGQNVTFRCDPISEHNRLYWYRQTLGQGPEFLTYFQNEAQLEKSRLLSDRFSAERPKGSFSTLEIQRTEQGDSAMYLCASRDRGPYSNQPQHFGDGTRLSIL.

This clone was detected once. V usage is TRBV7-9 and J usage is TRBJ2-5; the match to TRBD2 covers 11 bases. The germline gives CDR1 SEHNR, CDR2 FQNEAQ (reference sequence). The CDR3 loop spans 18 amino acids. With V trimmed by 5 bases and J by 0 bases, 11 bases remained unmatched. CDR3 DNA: TGTGCCAGCAGCCAGACTTTAACTAGCGGGAGATACCAAGAGACCCAGTACTTC. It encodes CASSQTLTSGRYQETQYF.

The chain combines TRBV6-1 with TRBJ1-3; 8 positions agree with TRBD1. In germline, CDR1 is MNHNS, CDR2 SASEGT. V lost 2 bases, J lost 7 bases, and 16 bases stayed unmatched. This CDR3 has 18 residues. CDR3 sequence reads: CASSEFILTQGAWNTIYF. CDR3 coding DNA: TGTGCCAGCAGTGAATTCATTTTAACCCAGGGGGCATGGAACACCATATATTTT.

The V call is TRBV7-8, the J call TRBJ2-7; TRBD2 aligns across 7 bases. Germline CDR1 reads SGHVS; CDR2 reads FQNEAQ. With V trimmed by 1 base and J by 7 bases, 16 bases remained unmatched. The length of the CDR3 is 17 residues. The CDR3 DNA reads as TGTGCCAGCAGCTTAGTGATAGGGGCTAGCGGAACGTGGGAGCAGTACTTC. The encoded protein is CASSLVIGASGTWEQYF.

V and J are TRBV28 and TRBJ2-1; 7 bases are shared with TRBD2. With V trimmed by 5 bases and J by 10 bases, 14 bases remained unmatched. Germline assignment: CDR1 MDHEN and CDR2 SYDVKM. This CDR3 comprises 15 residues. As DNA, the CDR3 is TGTGCCAGCAGTCCTCCGGGACTACCCGGCCCAGAGCAGTTCTTC. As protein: CASSPPGLPGPEQFF.

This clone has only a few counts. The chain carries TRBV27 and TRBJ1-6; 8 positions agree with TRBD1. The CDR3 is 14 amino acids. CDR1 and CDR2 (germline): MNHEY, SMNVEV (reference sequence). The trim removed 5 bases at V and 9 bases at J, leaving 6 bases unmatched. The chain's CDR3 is CASSTQDRVSPLHF. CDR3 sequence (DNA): TGTGCCAGCAGTACCCAGGACAGGGTTTCACCCCTCCACTTT.

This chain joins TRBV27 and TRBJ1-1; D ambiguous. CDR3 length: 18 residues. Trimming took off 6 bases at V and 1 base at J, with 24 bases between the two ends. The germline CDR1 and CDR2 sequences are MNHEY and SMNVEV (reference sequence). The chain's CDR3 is CASRKDRPITRGNTEAFF. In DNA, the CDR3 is TGTGCCAGCAGGAAAGACCGACCCATCACGCGGGGGAACACTGAAGCTTTCTTT.

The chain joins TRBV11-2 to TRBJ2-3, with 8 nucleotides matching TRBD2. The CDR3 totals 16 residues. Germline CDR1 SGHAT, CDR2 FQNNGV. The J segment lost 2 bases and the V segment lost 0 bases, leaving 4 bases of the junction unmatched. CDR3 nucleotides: TGTGCCAGCAGCTTAGAAGGGGGACTAGTCACAGATACGCAGTATTTT. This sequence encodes CASSLEGGLVTDTQYF.

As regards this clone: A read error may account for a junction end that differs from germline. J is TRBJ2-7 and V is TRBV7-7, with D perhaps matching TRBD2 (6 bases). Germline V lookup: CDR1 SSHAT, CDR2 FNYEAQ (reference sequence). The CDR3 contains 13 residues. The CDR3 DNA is TGTGCTAGCAGCCCCGCCGGGCGGGGCGAGCAGTACTTC. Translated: CASSPAGRGEQYF.

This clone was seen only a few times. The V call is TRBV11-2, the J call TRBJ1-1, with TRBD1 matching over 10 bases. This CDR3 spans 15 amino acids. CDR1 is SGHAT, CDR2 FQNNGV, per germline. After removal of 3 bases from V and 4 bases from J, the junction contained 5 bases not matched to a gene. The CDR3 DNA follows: TGTGCCAGCAGCTTCCGGACAGGGGGGAGCACTGAAGCTTTCTTT. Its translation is CASSFRTGGSTEAFF.

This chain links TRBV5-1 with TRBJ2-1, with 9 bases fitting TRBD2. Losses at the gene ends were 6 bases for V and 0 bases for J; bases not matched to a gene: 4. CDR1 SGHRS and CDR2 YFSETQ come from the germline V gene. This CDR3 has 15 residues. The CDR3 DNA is TGCGCCAGCACCCCAGCGGGAGGCTCCTACAATGAGCAGTTCTTC. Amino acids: CASTPAGGSYNEQFF.

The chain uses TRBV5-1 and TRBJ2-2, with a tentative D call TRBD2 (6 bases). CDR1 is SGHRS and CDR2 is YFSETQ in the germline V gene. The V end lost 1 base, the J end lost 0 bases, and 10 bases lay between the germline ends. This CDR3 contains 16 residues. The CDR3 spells CASSLIAGPNTGELFF. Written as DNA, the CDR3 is TGCGCCAGCAGCTTGATTGCGGGGCCGAACACCGGGGAGCTGTTTTTT.